One and the same sample provided the 4 T cell receptor beta chains below, sequenced in a study of T cell responses to AZD1222 COVID-19 vaccine. Method: immunoSEQ multiplex PCR; TCRdb's copy keeps in-frame clones and lacks some. This sample yields approximately 89,000 clones, of which about 88% are seen a single time; approximately 12% belongs to the top ten. The source was peripheral blood, collected on day 0 of AZD1222 vaccination. Receptor source: an adult in good health.

This chain uses TRBV6-5 with TRBJ2-5; unclear D gene. CDR3 size: 11 residues. Germline CDR1 is MNHEY and CDR2 is SVGAGI. The V end lost 4 bases, the J end lost 4 bases, and 4 bases lay between the germline ends. CDR3 protein: CASSFRETQYF. CDR3 in DNA: TGTGCCAGCAGTTTCCGAGAGACCCAGTACTTC.

This sequence joins TRBV27 and TRBJ1-1; 8 nucleotides align to TRBD1. J lost 0 bases, V lost 6 bases, and 3 bases had no gene match. There are 14 residues in the CDR3. CDR1 is MNHEY, CDR2 SMNVEV, per germline (reference sequence). The CDR3 bases are TGTGCCAGCAGCCGACAGGGGATGAACACTGAAGCTTTCTTT. Protein sequence: CASSRQGMNTEAFF.

For this clone: The DNA is left out, because the CDR3 cannot be placed on it with certainty; the CDR3 is given as TCRdb lists it. The chain employs TRBV28 and TRBJ2-7; the DNA was not used to check the table's D call, TRBD1. Counting both end residues, the CDR3 totals 16 amino acids. The germline gives CDR1 MDHEN, CDR2 SYDVKM. The CDR3 spells CASSFFGQGKFGEQYF.

The rearrangement links TRBV11-2 to TRBJ1-1, with 9 bases lining up with TRBD1. The CDR3 runs to 12 residues. The germline gives CDR1 SGHAT, CDR2 FQNNGV. Trimming removed 8 bases from V and 8 bases from J; junction bases left unmatched: 6. CDR3 nucleotides: TGTGCCAGCGTCGGGACAGGGTTCGAAGCTTTCTTT. Protein product: CASVGTGFEAFF.